The 25 T cell receptor beta chains below were found in one sample sequenced in a study of blood T cell repertoires in COVID-19. Generated by immunoSEQ multiplex PCR, the TCRdb table keeps only in-frame clones and is missing some. The data hold approximately 100,000 clones, with 70% to 80% observed a single time. The sequencing sample was made of peripheral blood. The receptors here all came from a man aged 65 to 79 with active or convalescent COVID-19.

This clone has a handful of counts. J is TRBJ1-1 and V is TRBV12-3 or TRBV12-4; D unresolved. The CDR3 consists of 12 residues. V lost 1 base and J lost 10, with 10 bases in between. CDR3 DNA sequence: TGTGCCAGCAGTTTAGGACAAGTTTCAGCTTTCTTT. It translates to CASSLGQVSAFF.

This rearrangement joins TRBV5-1 to TRBJ2-3; TRBD1 is a possible D gene (6 bases). The germline V gene has CDR1 SGHRS and CDR2 YFSETQ. The CDR3 length is 13 residues. Trimming cost V 5 bases and J 4 bases, with 11 bases left between them. CDR3 nucleotide sequence: TGCGCCAGCAGTCAGGGGAACGCAGATACGCAGTATTTT. Translating it yields CASSQGNADTQYF.

This clone showed up just once. The V gene is TRBV2, the J gene TRBJ1-1; 7 bases agree with TRBD1. Trimming took 6 bases from V and 1 from J; bases not matched to a gene: 2. Germline V CDR1 and CDR2: SNHLY, FYNNEI. The CDR3 runs to 13 residues. The CDR3 DNA sequence: TGTGCCAGCAGAAGACAGGGGAACACTGAAGCTTTCTTT. As protein: CASRRQGNTEAFF.

The rearrangement joins TRBV24-1 to TRBJ2-1, with 11 bases matching TRBD1. The CDR3 is 18 amino acids. Germline assignment: CDR1 KGHDR and CDR2 SFDVKD. The ends lost 6 bases at V and 4 bases at J; junction bases unmatched: 13. The CDR3 loop reads CATSRQPGTGGDYNEQFF. The DNA of the CDR3 is TGTGCCACCAGTAGACAACCCGGGACAGGGGGGGATTACAATGAGCAGTTCTTC.

This clone was picked up a small number of times. The rearrangement joins TRBV5-1 to TRBJ1-4, with TRBD1 matching 7 bases. The CDR3 sequence is 18 residues long. V lost 1 base and J lost 4; bases outside the gene matches: 13. Germline values: CDR1 SGHRS, CDR2 YFSETQ. This CDR3 is CASSLSDRARDSNEKLFF. The CDR3, as DNA: TGCGCCAGCAGCTTGTCAGACAGGGCGCGGGATAGTAATGAAAAACTGTTTTTT.

V usage is TRBV5-1 and J usage is TRBJ2-2; D is unclear. CDR1 SGHRS and CDR2 YFSETQ come from the germline V gene. Trimming removed 2 bases at V and 7 bases at J, with 12 bases between. The CDR3 covers 14 residues. The chain's CDR3 is CASSFEFPGGELFF. In DNA form, the CDR3 reads TGCGCCAGCAGCTTTGAGTTCCCGGGCGGGGAGCTGTTTTTT. The full variable domain, rest sourced from reference TRBV5-1 and TRBJ2-2, is KAGVTQTPRYLIKTRGQQVTLSCSPISGHRSVSWYQQTPGQGLQFLFEYFSETQRNKGNFPGRFSGRQFSNSRSEMNVSTLELGDSALYLCASSFEFPGGELFFGEGSRLTVL.

This clone occurred a few times. The chain combines TRBV5-6 with TRBJ2-7, with 11 bases fitting TRBD2. This CDR3 comprises 15 residues. The germline V gene has CDR1 SGHDT and CDR2 YYEEEE. Germline trimming cut 0 bases from V and 8 bases from J; bases unmatched to any gene: 7. The CDR3 DNA follows: TGTGCCAGCAGCTTGGGCGGGACTAGCGGTGGCAAGCAGTACTTC. It encodes CASSLGGTSGGKQYF.

This clone has only one observation. CDR3 sequence reads: CASSQRGSSYNEQFF. In DNA, the CDR3 is TGTGCCAGCAGTCAGCGGGGGAGCTCCTACAATGAGCAGTTCTTC. The chain links TRBV2 to TRBJ2-1; 8 bases agree with TRBD2. The CDR3 runs to 15 residues. Germline lookup yields CDR1 SNHLY and CDR2 FYNNEI. The J segment lost 0 bases and the V segment lost 5 bases, leaving 3 bases of the junction unmatched.

The chain carries TRBV3-1 (or the pseudogene TRBV3-2) and TRBJ2-7; 7 bases line up with TRBD2. This CDR3 has 15 residues. V trimming: 3 bases; J trimming: 3 bases; junction bases outside the gene matches: 8. CDR1 LGHDT and CDR2 YNNKEL come from the germline V gene (reference sequence). CDR3 amino acids: CASSHGRGLNYEQYF. CDR3 in DNA: TGTGCCAGCAGCCATGGGAGGGGACTAAACTACGAGCAGTACTTC.

This sequence joins TRBV5-1 and TRBJ2-3, with 8 positions matching TRBD2. Germline V lookup: CDR1 SGHRS, CDR2 YFSETQ. The CDR3 length is 17 residues. V was pared by 5 bases and J by 2 bases, with 13 bases of the junction left unmatched. CDR3 nucleotides: TGCGCCAGCAGGGATTTACCTTCTAGCGGGTACACAGATACGCAGTATTTT. Encoded protein: CASRDLPSSGYTDTQYF.

V usage is TRBV5-1 and J usage is TRBJ2-2; tentatively, D is TRBD1 (5 bases). V was shortened by 0 bases and J by 2 bases, with 8 bases between the two germline ends. This CDR3 contains 15 residues. In germline, CDR1 is SGHRS, CDR2 YFSETQ. The CDR3, as DNA: TGCGCCAGCAGCTTGGTCCAGGGAAACACCGGGGAGCTGTTTTTT. Residues: CASSLVQGNTGELFF. Full variable domain (rest looked up from reference TRBV5-1 and TRBJ2-2): KAGVTQTPRYLIKTRGQQVTLSCSPISGHRSVSWYQQTPGQGLQFLFEYFSETQRNKGNFPGRFSGRQFSNSRSEMNVSTLELGDSALYLCASSLVQGNTGELFFGEGSRLTVL.

The chain uses TRBV9 and TRBJ1-2; 7 bases match TRBD1. Trimming cost V 3 bases and J 5 bases; bases outside gene matches: 10. The CDR3 sequence is 15 residues long. Germline lookup yields CDR1 SGDLS and CDR2 YYNGEE. The CDR3 sequence: CASSEGTAPSYGYTF. In DNA form, the CDR3 reads TGTGCCAGCAGCGAGGGGACAGCGCCGAGTTATGGCTACACCTTC. Based on the CDR3 plus reference TRBV9 and TRBJ1-2, the full variable domain is DSGVTQTPKHLITATGQRVTLRCSPRSGDLSVYWYQQSLDQGLQFLIQYYNGEERAKGNILERFSAQQFPDLHSELNLSSLELGDSALYFCASSEGTAPSYGYTFGSGTRLTVV.

The chain combines TRBV9 with TRBJ2-5, with TRBD1 as a possible D gene (5 bases). CDR3 size: 14 residues. The V end was cut by 3 bases, the J end by 3 bases, with 12 bases between. Looked up from germline, CDR1 is SGDLS and CDR2 is YYNGEE. The CDR3 protein is CASSALTDEETQYF. In nucleotides, the CDR3 is TGTGCCAGCAGCGCGTTGACAGATGAAGAGACCCAGTACTTC. Filled out from reference TRBV9 and TRBJ2-5, the complete variable domain reads DSGVTQTPKHLITATGQRVTLRCSPRSGDLSVYWYQQSLDQGLQFLIQYYNGEERAKGNILERFSAQQFPDLHSELNLSSLELGDSALYFCASSALTDEETQYFGPGTRLLVL.

The chain is built from TRBV28 and TRBJ1-1, with D maybe TRBD1 (6 bases). There are 14 residues in the CDR3. Trimming took off 3 bases at V and 6 bases at J, with 14 bases between the two ends. Looked up from germline, CDR1 is MDHEN and CDR2 is SYDVKM. In nucleotides, the CDR3 is TGTGCCAGCAGTTTTTATACAGGGTGGGCTGAAGCTTTCTTT. Its translation is CASSFYTGWAEAFF.

This clone was recorded a few times. J is TRBJ1-6 and V is TRBV2; TRBD1 agrees at 8 bases. This CDR3 contains 16 residues. Trimming cost V 3 bases and J 2 bases; bases outside gene matches: 3. Germline-derived CDR1 and CDR2 are SNHLY and FYNNEI. This CDR3 reads CASSEDRATYNSPLHF. The CDR3 bases are TGTGCCAGCAGTGAGGACAGGGCGACCTATAATTCACCCCTCCACTTT.

The chain uses TRBV9 and TRBJ1-6; weak D call: TRBD1 (5 bases). CDR3 length: 17 residues. Trimming removed 4 bases from V and 4 bases from J, with 18 bases in between. Germline-derived CDR1 and CDR2 are SGDLS and YYNGEE. The CDR3 sequence is CASSPGDRGGYNSPLHF. The CDR3 region has the DNA TGTGCCAGCAGCCCTGGAGATCGCGGGGGGTATAATTCACCCCTCCACTTT.

The genes are TRBV7-2 and TRBJ1-2, with 8 bases identical to TRBD1. Germline CDR1 reads SGHTA; CDR2 reads FQGNSA. After removal of 4 bases from V and 2 bases from J, the junction contained 6 bases not matched to a gene. The CDR3 has 15 residues. CDR3 in amino acids: CASSSYRGRNYGYTF. For the CDR3, the DNA is TGTGCCAGCAGCTCCTACAGGGGGAGGAACTATGGCTACACCTTC. Full variable domain (missing parts from reference TRBV7-2 and TRBJ1-2): GAGVSQSPSNKVTEKGKDVELRCDPISGHTALYWYRQSLGQGLEFLIYFQGNSAPDKSGLPSDRFSAERTGGSVSTLTIQRTQQEDSAVYLCASSSYRGRNYGYTFGSGTRLTVV.

This chain joins TRBV5-4 and TRBJ2-7, with TRBD2 matching 7 bases. This CDR3 spans 14 amino acids. Germline loops: CDR1 SGHNT, CDR2 YYREEE (reference sequence). V shed 0 bases and J 5 bases; nucleotides not matched to a gene: 5. In DNA, the CDR3 is TGTGCCAGCAGCTTGGGGACTAGGTCCCACGAGCAGTACTTC. Translating gives CASSLGTRSHEQYF. The complete variable domain, with remaining parts taken from reference TRBV5-4 and TRBJ2-7, reads ETGVTQSPTHLIKTRGQQVTLRCSSQSGHNTVSWYQQALGQGPQFIFQYYREEENGRGNFPPRFSGLQFPNYSSELNVNALELDDSALYLCASSLGTRSHEQYFGPGTRLTVT.

This rearrangement joins TRBV5-1 to TRBJ1-4; D gene uncertain. Deletions cut 4 bases from V and 0 bases from J, with 4 bases between. The CDR3 has 13 amino acids. In germline, CDR1 is SGHRS, CDR2 YFSETQ. CDR3 sequence (DNA): TGCGCCAGCAGCACAGCAACTAATGAAAAACTGTTTTTT. Translation: CASSTATNEKLFF. The entire variable domain, with the rest obtained from reference TRBV5-1 and TRBJ1-4, is as follows: KAGVTQTPRYLIKTRGQQVTLSCSPISGHRSVSWYQQTPGQGLQFLFEYFSETQRNKGNFPGRFSGRQFSNSRSEMNVSTLELGDSALYLCASSTATNEKLFFGSGTQLSVL.

V gene TRBV30 combines with J gene TRBJ2-2; 11 nucleotides agree with TRBD2. The length of the CDR3 is 14 residues. From germline, CDR1 is GTSNPN and CDR2 SVGIG (reference sequence). V gave up 3 bases and J gave up 4 bases; unmatched junction bases: 1. CDR3 nucleotides: TGTGCCTGGAGGACTAGCGGGGCCACCGGGGAGCTGTTTTTT. Amino acid sequence: CAWRTSGATGELFF. Drawing the rest from reference TRBV30 and TRBJ2-2, the complete variable domain is SQTIHQWPATLVQPVGSPLSLECTVEGTSNPNLYWYRQAAGRGLQLLFYSVGIGQISSEVPQNLSASRPQDRQFILSSKKLLLSDSGFYLCAWRTSGATGELFFGEGSRLTVL.

The V and J genes are TRBV28 and TRBJ1-2, with 7 bases fitting TRBD1. V was clipped by 8 bases and J by 5 bases; unmatched bases: 14. Germline CDR1 is MDHEN and CDR2 is SYDVKM. The CDR3 consists of 15 residues. CDR3 residues: CASETTGRIGYGYTF. For the CDR3, the DNA is TGTGCCAGCGAGACGACAGGGAGGATAGGATATGGCTACACCTTC.

This clone turned up a few times. This chain connects TRBV5-1 to TRBJ2-3; D possibly corresponds to TRBD1 (6 bases). Trimming pared 0 bases from V and 7 bases from J, leaving 9 bases between. CDR3 size: 13 residues. Germline V lookup: CDR1 SGHRS, CDR2 YFSETQ. The CDR3 sequence: CASSLEGENTQYF. CDR3 nucleotide sequence: TGCGCCAGCAGCTTGGAGGGGGAGAATACGCAGTATTTT.

V gene TRBV5-8 combines with J gene TRBJ2-7; a weak D match, TRBD1 (6 bases). Germline V lookup: CDR1 SGHTS, CDR2 YDEGEE. The CDR3 extends over 15 amino acids. V shed 2 bases and J shed 4 bases, with 16 bases lying between them. The DNA of the CDR3 is TGTGCCAGCAGCTTCCGGACAGCCTCGCGGTACGAGCAGTACTTC. This gives the protein CASSFRTASRYEQYF. Full variable domain (missing parts from reference TRBV5-8 and TRBJ2-7): EAGVTQSPTHLIKTRGQQATLRCSPISGHTSVYWYQQALGLGLQFLLWYDEGEERNRGNFPPRFSGRQFPNYSSELNVNALELEDSALYLCASSFRTASRYEQYFGPGTRLTVT.

The V and J genes are TRBV2 and TRBJ2-3, with 16 bases lining up with TRBD2. The CDR3 is 15 amino acids. Trimming removed 6 bases from V and 5 bases from J; junction bases left unmatched: 2. Germline values: CDR1 SNHLY, CDR2 FYNNEI. The chain's CDR3 is CASRGTSGGGDTQYF. CDR3 coding DNA: TGTGCCAGCAGAGGGACTAGCGGGGGGGGAGATACGCAGTATTTT.

The V gene is TRBV27, the J gene TRBJ1-1; perhaps TRBD1 as D (5 bases). The CDR3 is made up of 14 amino acids. Germline V gives CDR1 MNHEY, CDR2 SMNVEV (reference sequence). The V gene lost 3 bases and the J gene lost 1 base, with 9 bases spanning the gap. The CDR3 sequence is CASSFRGWNTEAFF. The CDR3 bases are TGTGCCAGCAGTTTTCGGGGGTGGAACACTGAAGCTTTCTTT.